The next 9 T cell receptor beta chains were all read from a single sample in a study of spatial heterogeneity in lung cancer. TCRdb processed the 5' RACE reads anew with MiXCR; each CDR3 protein has one entry. The table has about 240 distinct CDR3 sequences, less than 5.5% seen once. For these receptors, no antigen is known. The sample's time point: sample taken at primary tumor resection. General study points: Within tumors, counts of expanded alpha and beta TCRs tracked tumor mutation counts.

Sequencing used lung tumor tissue, obtained at surgery. The source of these receptors is a male donor with early-stage non-small cell lung cancer.

In its sample, this clonotype is medium-sized (0.01 to 0.1%). This beta chain is off target for a library built for alpha chains, so its abundance means little. The CDR3: CASSQFGDEQFF. CDR3 coding DNA: TGCGCCAGCAGCCAGTTTGGCGATGAGCAGTTCTTC. The chain carries TRBV4-3 and TRBJ2-1; D is unresolved. The germline gives CDR1 LGHNA, CDR2 YSLEER. The CDR3 totals 12 residues. V gave up 3 bases and J gave up 8 bases, with 8 bases separating them.

This clonotype rates as large. The library was designed around alpha chains, so this beta chain is a stray read whose abundance carries little weight. This rearrangement joins TRBV19 to TRBJ2-7, with TRBD1 matching over 8 bases. Looked up from germline, CDR1 is LNHDA and CDR2 is SQIVND (reference sequence). V was clipped by 4 bases and J by 7 bases; unmatched bases: 9. The length of the CDR3 is 14 residues. CDR3 sequence (DNA): TGTGCCAGTAGTACCGGGACAGGTTTAGGAGAGCAGTACTTC. It translates to CASSTGTGLGEQYF.

In this sample, this clonotype is medium-sized. This beta chain came through as a stray read in a library set up for alpha chains, and its size says little. The genes are TRBV7-9 and TRBJ1-1; 9 bases are shared with TRBD1. The J segment lost 4 bases and the V segment lost 7 bases, leaving 7 bases of the junction unmatched. In germline, CDR1 is SEHNR, CDR2 FQNEAQ (reference sequence). The CDR3 loop spans 14 amino acids. Written as DNA, the CDR3 is TGTGCCAGCATCATACAGGGGGCGATCACTGAAGCTTTCTTT. Protein: CASIIQGAITEAFF.

Judged by abundance, this clonotype is large. A library made for alpha chains picked up this beta chain off target, so its size means little. V usage is TRBV28 and J usage is TRBJ2-3; TRBD2 is a possible D gene (6 bases). CDR1 is MDHEN, CDR2 SYDVKM, per germline. V shed 3 bases and J shed 0 bases, with 10 bases lying between them. CDR3 size: 15 residues. The CDR3 protein is CASSFTSGSTDTQYF. CDR3 in DNA: TGTGCCAGCAGTTTCACCAGCGGGAGCACAGATACGCAGTATTTT.

This clonotype was picked up a small number of times. Since the library was made to target alpha chains, this beta chain is a stray read and its abundance is not meaningful. The rearrangement uses TRBV20-1 and TRBJ2-3, with D possibly TRBD1 on 6 matching bases. The CDR3 totals 11 residues. With 6 bases removed from V and 4 bases from J, the gap between germline ends came to 8 bases. CDR1 DFQATT and CDR2 SNEGSKA come from the germline V gene (reference sequence). The CDR3 is CSAGHPDTQYF. For the CDR3, the DNA is TGCAGTGCGGGACACCCAGATACGCAGTATTTT.

Judged by abundance, this clonotype is hyperexpanded. This beta chain is a stray sequence in a library constructed for alpha chains; its clone size is not meaningful. The chain joins TRBV20-1 to TRBJ2-2; the D gene is possibly TRBD1 (5 bases). CDR3 length: 13 amino acids. The V end was cut by 6 bases, the J end by 1 base, with 9 bases between. Germline CDR1 and CDR2: DFQATT and SNEGSKA (reference sequence). CDR3 region: CSAHGQNTGELFF. CDR3 in DNA: TGCAGTGCCCACGGACAGAACACCGGGGAGCTGTTTTTT.

This clonotype is medium-sized (0.01 to 0.1%). This beta chain turned up in a library designed for alpha chains; as an off-target read, its abundance says little. This chain joins TRBV6-5 and TRBJ1-4; 9 nucleotides match TRBD1. CDR3 length: 14 amino acids. J was trimmed by 6 bases and V by 2 bases; bases with no gene match: 1. CDR1 MNHEY and CDR2 SVGAGI come from the germline V gene. CDR3 amino acids: CASSYGTGYEKLFF. CDR3 nucleotides: TGTGCCAGCAGTTACGGGACAGGGTATGAAAAACTGTTTTTT.

This clonotype is classed as large. This beta chain was picked up by a library intended for alpha chains and is off target, so its count carries little meaning. The chain joins TRBV27 to TRBJ1-2; 8 bases match TRBD1. From germline, CDR1 is MNHEY and CDR2 SMNVEV (reference sequence). Trimming cost V 4 bases and J 8 bases; bases outside gene matches: 9. The CDR3 has 14 amino acids. In nucleotides, the CDR3 is TGTGCCAGCAGTTCCGGGACAGGTTCGAAAGGCTACACCTTC. It is translated as CASSSGTGSKGYTF.

About this clonotype: This beta chain is an unintended read in a library built for alpha chains; its size means little. The chain carries TRBV6-5 and TRBJ1-2; 7 nucleotides line up with TRBD1. J gave up 6 bases and V 5 bases, and 12 bases lay outside the gene matches. Germline V lookup: CDR1 MNHEY, CDR2 SVGAGI. This CDR3 comprises 15 residues. CDR3 loop: CASSRHRGNLDGYTF. CDR3 nucleotides: TGTGCCAGCAGTCGCCACAGGGGAAACTTGGATGGCTACACCTTC.